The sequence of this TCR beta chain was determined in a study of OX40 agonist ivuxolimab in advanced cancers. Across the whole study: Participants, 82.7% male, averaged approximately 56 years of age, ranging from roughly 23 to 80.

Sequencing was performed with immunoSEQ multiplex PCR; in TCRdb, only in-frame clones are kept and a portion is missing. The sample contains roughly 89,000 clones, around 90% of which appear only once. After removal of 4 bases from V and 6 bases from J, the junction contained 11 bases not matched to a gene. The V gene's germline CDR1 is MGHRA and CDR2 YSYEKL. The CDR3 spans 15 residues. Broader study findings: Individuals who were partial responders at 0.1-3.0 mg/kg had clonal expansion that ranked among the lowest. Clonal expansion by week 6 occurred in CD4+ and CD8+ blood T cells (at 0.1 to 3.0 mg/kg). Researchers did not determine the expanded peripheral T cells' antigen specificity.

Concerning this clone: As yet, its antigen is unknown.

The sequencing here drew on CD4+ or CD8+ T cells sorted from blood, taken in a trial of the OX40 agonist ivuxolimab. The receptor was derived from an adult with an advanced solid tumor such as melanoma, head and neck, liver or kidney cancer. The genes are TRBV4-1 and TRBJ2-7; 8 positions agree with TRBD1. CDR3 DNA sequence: TGCGCCAGCAGCCTTGGACAGGGAGGTCCTCTCGAGCAGTACTTC. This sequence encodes CASSLGQGGPLEQYF.